A selection of T cell receptor beta chains follows, all from one sample in a study of T-cell reconstitution after alpha-beta-depleted transplantation in children. MiXCR, run by TCRdb on the PCR reads, gives a single entry per CDR3 protein. The profile shows about 300,000 distinct CDR3 sequences, about 7.3% of them singletons. The sample consisted of peripheral blood, taken 360 days after TCRalphabeta/CD19-depleted stem cell transplant. The receptor source for this set is a female patient aged 2-9 years who had a stem cell transplant for Fanconi anemia, so the T cells may come from the graft donor. Both conserved end residues are part of each CDR3. A D gene is named only where the DNA matches it firmly. Expanded clones get a size class; other rows say once, few or many, or leave the size out.

J: TRBJ2-6; V: TRBV7-9; D: .; size: many; CDR3: CASSLTEANVLTF; DNA: TGTGCCAGCAGCTTAACTGAGGCCAACGTCCTGACTTTC
J: TRBJ1-1; V: TRBV7-8; D: .; size: few; CDR3: CASSLARHAEAFF; DNA: TGTGCCAGCAGCTTAGCTAGGCACGCTGAAGCTTTCTTT
J: TRBJ2-7; V: TRBV18; D: .; size: .; CDR3: CASSPRDRTIEQYF; DNA: TGTGCCAGCTCACCAAGGGACCGGACTATCGAGCAGTACTTC
J: TRBJ1-1; V: TRBV2; D: TRBD1; size: .; CDR3: CASSGTGSTEAFF; DNA: TGTGCCAGCAGCGGGACAGGGAGTACTGAAGCTTTCTTT
J: TRBJ2-1; V: TRBV7-8; D: TRBD1; size: many; CDR3: CASSFGTGPLSSYNEQFF; DNA: TGTGCCAGCAGCTTCGGGACAGGGCCCTTGAGCTCCTACAATGAGCAGTTCTTC
J: TRBJ1-1; V: TRBV11-2; D: .; size: many; CDR3: CASSQGSVRSTEAFF; DNA: TGTGCCAGCAGCCAGGGAAGTGTACGGAGCACTGAAGCTTTCTTT
J: TRBJ1-6; V: TRBV5-1; D: .; size: few; CDR3: CASGGDAFNSPLHF; DNA: TGCGCCAGCGGGGGGGACGCCTTTAATTCACCCCTCCACTTT
J: TRBJ1-1; V: TRBV7-2; D: TRBD1; size: few; CDR3: CASSFSTGGWSTEAFF; DNA: TGTGCCAGCAGCTTTTCAACAGGGGGCTGGAGCACTGAAGCTTTCTTT
J: TRBJ2-2; V: TRBV7-6; D: .; size: few; CDR3: CASGRGELFF; DNA: TGTGCCAGCGGACGCGGGGAGCTGTTTTTT
J: TRBJ2-7; V: TRBV20-1; D: .; size: few; CDR3: CSAKTGPNTYEQYF; DNA: TGCAGTGCTAAAACGGGGCCAAACACCTACGAGCAGTACTTC
J: TRBJ1-3; V: TRBV5-1; D: TRBD1; size: many; CDR3: CASSSGTGVFGNTIYF; DNA: TGCGCCAGCAGCTCTGGGACAGGCGTATTTGGAAACACCATATATTTT
J: TRBJ2-5; V: TRBV7-7; D: .; size: few; CDR3: CASSLDAPGLGETQYF; DNA: TGTGCCAGCAGCTTAGACGCGCCTGGGCTGGGAGAGACCCAGTACTTC
J: TRBJ1-2; V: TRBV6-1; D: TRBD1; size: .; CDR3: CASSATGGGVGYTF; DNA: TGTGCCAGCAGTGCGACAGGGGGCGGAGTAGGCTACACCTTC
J: TRBJ2-5; V: TRBV15; D: .; size: many; CDR3: CATSRGLPGQETQYF; DNA: TGTGCCACCAGCAGAGGTCTCCCAGGACAAGAGACCCAGTACTTC
J: TRBJ2-7; V: TRBV10-3; D: TRBD2; size: .; CDR3: CAISSTSGITYEQYF; DNA: TGTGCCATCAGTTCGACTAGCGGGATTACCTACGAGCAGTACTTC
J: TRBJ2-1; V: TRBV5-6; D: TRBD2; size: few; CDR3: CASSQLTSGGKSNEQFF; DNA: TGTGCCAGCAGCCAATTGACTAGCGGGGGAAAGAGCAATGAGCAGTTCTTC
J: TRBJ2-5; V: TRBV7-6; D: .; size: many; CDR3: CASSLVLGLAEETQYF; DNA: TGTGCCAGCAGCTTAGTCTTGGGGCTAGCAGAAGAGACCCAGTACTTC
J: TRBJ1-1; V: TRBV12-3/TRBV12-4; D: .; size: many; CDR3: CASSLFSSTEAFF; DNA: TGTGCCAGCAGTTTATTTTCCAGCACTGAAGCTTTCTTT
J: TRBJ2-1; V: TRBV30; D: .; size: .; CDR3: CAWSVSGNEQFF; DNA: TGTGCCTGGAGTGTATCGGGGAATGAGCAGTTCTTC
J: TRBJ2-1; V: TRBV28; D: .; size: many; CDR3: CASSAALYNEQFF; DNA: TGTGCCAGTTCGGCCGCCCTCTACAATGAGCAGTTCTTC
J: TRBJ2-1; V: TRBV7-8; D: TRBD1; size: few; CDR3: CASSKTGWVDGSYNEQFF; DNA: TGTGCCAGCAGCAAGACAGGGTGGGTCGATGGCTCCTACAATGAGCAGTTCTTC
J: TRBJ2-5; V: TRBV6-1; D: TRBD2; size: .; CDR3: CASSPGLAGGKGETQYF; DNA: TGTGCCAGCAGTCCCGGACTAGCGGGGGGAAAAGGAGAGACCCAGTACTTC
J: TRBJ2-7; V: TRBV29-1; D: .; size: many; CDR3: CSVENGAYEQYF; DNA: TGCAGCGTTGAGAACGGAGCCTACGAGCAGTACTTC
J: TRBJ2-7; V: TRBV12-3/TRBV12-4; D: TRBD1; size: many; CDR3: CASRPDRVSSYEQYF; DNA: TGTGCCAGCAGGCCGGACAGGGTCAGCTCCTACGAGCAGTACTTC
J: TRBJ1-4; V: TRBV28; D: .; size: many; CDR3: CASSQLQGRNEKLFF; DNA: TGTGCCAGCAGCCAGCTCCAGGGGCGCAATGAAAAACTGTTTTTT
J: TRBJ2-6; V: TRBV4-3; D: .; size: .; CDR3: CASSQVLGSGANVLTF; DNA: TGCGCCAGCAGCCAAGTATTGGGGTCTGGGGCCAACGTCCTGACTTTC
J: TRBJ2-2; V: TRBV5-1; D: .; size: .; CDR3: CASSSKSGTSGVGTGELFF; DNA: TGCGCCAGCAGCTCTAAATCCGGGACATCGGGAGTTGGCACCGGGGAGCTGTTTTTT
J: TRBJ2-7; V: TRBV7-3; D: .; size: .; CDR3: CASSSKGSSYEQYF; DNA: TGTGCCAGCAGCTCTAAGGGGAGCTCCTACGAGCAGTACTTC
J: TRBJ2-2; V: TRBV7-6; D: .; size: .; CDR3: CASSWTDRTGELFF; DNA: TGTGCCAGCAGTTGGACAGACCGGACCGGGGAGCTGTTTTTT
J: TRBJ1-1; V: TRBV5-6; D: .; size: .; CDR3: CASSFRGARSTNTEAFF; DNA: TGTGCCAGCAGCTTCCGAGGGGCGCGATCAACGAACACTGAAGCTTTCTTT
J: TRBJ2-7; V: TRBV7-8; D: .; size: many; CDR3: CASSFHHEQYF; DNA: TGTGCCAGCAGCTTTCACCACGAGCAGTACTTC
J: TRBJ2-7; V: TRBV20-1; D: .; size: many; CDR3: CSVPQGRRDEQYF; DNA: TGCAGTGTACCACAGGGACGACGGGACGAGCAGTACTTC
J: TRBJ2-1; V: TRBV5-1; D: .; size: few; CDR3: CASSFYPSRSTTYNEQFF; DNA: TGCGCCAGCAGCTTCTACCCTAGCAGGAGTACTACCTACAATGAGCAGTTCTTC
J: TRBJ2-2; V: TRBV15; D: .; size: few; CDR3: CATSSRQVTGELFF; DNA: TGTGCCACCAGCAGCCGGCAGGTCACCGGGGAGCTGTTTTTT